Listed here are 2 T cell receptor beta chains from one sample, sequenced in a study of blood T cell repertoires in COVID-19. The method was immunoSEQ multiplex PCR; TCRdb's version includes in-frame clones alone and lacks a portion of them. The sample has hundreds of thousands of clones, 83% seen once. The source material was peripheral blood. These TCRs come from a woman in her 30s with COVID-19, enrolled during active disease.

The genes are TRBV6-5 and TRBJ2-7, with D perhaps TRBD2 (6 bases). CDR1 is MNHEY and CDR2 is SVGAGI in the germline V gene. V lost 0 bases and J lost 5, with 14 bases in between. The CDR3 covers 15 residues. DNA for the CDR3: TGTGCCAGCAGTTACTCACCGGGAGAGTGGCACGAGCAGTACTTC. It yields the protein CASSYSPGEWHEQYF.

With regard to this clone: Its ends do not fully match the called genes, so a read error is possible. This chain joins TRBV5-3 and TRBJ1-4; no definite D call. TRBV5-3 is known as an ORF, though its function is uncertain. There are 15 residues in the CDR3. The CDR3 is CARSFLRPTNEKLFF. The CDR3 DNA sequence: TGTGCCAGAAGCTTCCTTCGTCCAACTAATGAAAAGCTGTTTTTT.